Detailed here is one T cell receptor (beta chain). Its antigen remains unidentified. The sample is drawn from a study of CD4 T cell repertoires in COVID-19. The study's findings and limits: Between about 7 and 28% of SARS-CoV-2 clonotypes also appeared in SARS-CoV and/or HKU1 spike cultures.

V dropped 4 bases and J dropped 5 bases, with 14 bases sitting between them. The CDR3 is made up of 14 amino acids. From germline, CDR1 is LNHDA and CDR2 SQIVND (reference sequence). These memory T cells were uncultured and sequenced directly after ex vivo isolation. Clones were sequenced by immunoSEQ multiplex PCR, and TCRdb holds only the in-frame ones, with some missing. The table has 8,400 or so clones, around 84% seen once; the top ten hold around 2.1%. The clonotype was recovered from a human donor who had COVID-19. This chain links TRBV19 with TRBJ1-1; perhaps TRBD1 as D (5 bases). The specimen was effector memory CD4+ T cells from blood, collected before the COVID-19 pandemic. The DNA of the CDR3 is TGTGCCAGTAGTACTCGCCAGGGTATAACTGAAGCTTTCTTT. This encodes CASSTRQGITEAFF.